Sequencing of this T cell receptor beta chain was carried out in a study of T cell responses to AZD1222 COVID-19 vaccine. Whole-study findings and limits: Females made up more of the donors, who were largely white British, and clonal diversity may have come out too low. Reportedly, nearly half the spike-specific TCRs target unmutated variant regions.

About this clone itself: Its target is unknown.

Sequencing was performed with immunoSEQ multiplex PCR; in TCRdb, only in-frame clones are kept and a portion is missing. The table records roughly 150,000 clones, roughly 90% of them present only once. The CDR3 is made up of 15 amino acids. The trim removed 5 bases at V and 6 bases at J, leaving 7 bases unmatched. The germline V gene has CDR1 MNHNY and CDR2 SVGAGI (reference sequence). The TCR comes from an adult who received the AZD1222 COVID-19 vaccine. Specimen: peripheral blood, collected 28 days after the second AZD1222 dose. The chain carries TRBV6-6 and TRBJ2-2; 9 bases agree with TRBD1. CDR3 bases: TGTGCCAGCAGTCGTGGGACAGGGTCGGCCGGGGAGCTGTTTTTT. Its translation is CASSRGTGSAGELFF.